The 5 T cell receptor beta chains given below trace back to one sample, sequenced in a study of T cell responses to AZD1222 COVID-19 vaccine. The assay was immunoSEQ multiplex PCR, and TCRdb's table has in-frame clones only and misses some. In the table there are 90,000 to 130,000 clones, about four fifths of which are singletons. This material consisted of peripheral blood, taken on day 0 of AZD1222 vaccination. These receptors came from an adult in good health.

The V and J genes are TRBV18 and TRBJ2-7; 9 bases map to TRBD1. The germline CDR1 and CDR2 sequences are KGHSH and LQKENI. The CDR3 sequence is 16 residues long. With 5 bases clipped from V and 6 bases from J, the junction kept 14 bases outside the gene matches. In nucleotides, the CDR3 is TGTGCCAGCTCATCTGTATACGGACAGGGGAGTGGCGAGCAGTACTTC. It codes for CASSSVYGQGSGEQYF.

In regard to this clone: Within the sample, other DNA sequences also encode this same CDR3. CDR3 nucleotide sequence: TGTGCCAGTAACCTTAACACCGGGGAGCTGTTTTTT. It codes for CASNLNTGELFF. The V gene is TRBV19, the J gene TRBJ2-2, with D unclear. The V gene lost 7 bases and the J gene lost 2 bases, with 5 bases spanning the gap. The CDR3 extends over 12 amino acids. The germline V gene has CDR1 LNHDA and CDR2 SQIVND (reference sequence).

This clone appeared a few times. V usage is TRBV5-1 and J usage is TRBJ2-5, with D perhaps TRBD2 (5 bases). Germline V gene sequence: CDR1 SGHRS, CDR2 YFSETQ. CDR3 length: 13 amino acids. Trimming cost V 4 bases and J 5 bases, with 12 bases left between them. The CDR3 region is CASSKLGGETQYF. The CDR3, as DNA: TGCGCCAGCAGCAAACTAGGTGGCGAGACCCAGTACTTC.

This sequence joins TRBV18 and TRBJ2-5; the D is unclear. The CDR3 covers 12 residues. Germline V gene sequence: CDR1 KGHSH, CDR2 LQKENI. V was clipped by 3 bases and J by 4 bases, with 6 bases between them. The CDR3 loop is CASSPIRETQYF. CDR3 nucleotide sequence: TGTGCCAGCTCACCGATTAGAGAGACCCAGTACTTC.

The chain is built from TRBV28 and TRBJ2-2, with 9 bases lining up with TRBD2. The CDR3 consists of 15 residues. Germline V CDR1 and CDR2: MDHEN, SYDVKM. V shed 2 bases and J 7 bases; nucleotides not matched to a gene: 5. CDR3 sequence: CASSLSGRRNGELFF. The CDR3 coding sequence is TGTGCCAGCAGTTTAAGCGGGAGGAGGAACGGGGAGCTGTTTTTT.